These 2 T cell receptor beta chains originate from one sample sequenced in a study of cytomegalovirus exposure and HLA in healthy donors. Primers included in the PCR were 60 Vbeta and 13 Jbeta primers. Assay used: immunoSEQ multiplex PCR; TCRdb lists only in-frame clones, some missing. The data show about 130,000 clones, with 75% to 90% seen just once and 1% held by the top ten. What was sequenced was PBMCs. These receptors all come from a middle-aged man in good health and CMV-seronegative.

The V call is TRBV19, the J call TRBJ2-1; TRBD2 is a possible D gene (7 bases). Deletions cut 0 bases from V and 1 base from J, with 13 bases between. This CDR3 spans 17 amino acids. CDR1 and CDR2 (germline): LNHDA, SQIVND (reference sequence). CDR3 loop: CASSIDPRGLSYNEQFF. CDR3 sequence (DNA): TGTGCCAGTAGTATAGACCCGCGGGGGCTGTCCTACAATGAGCAGTTCTTC. The entire variable domain, with the rest obtained from reference TRBV19 and TRBJ2-1, is as follows: DGGITQSPKYLFRKEGQNVTLSCEQNLNHDAMYWYRQDPGQGLRLIYYSQIVNDFQKGDIAEGYSVSREKKESFPLTVTSAQKNPTAFYLCASSIDPRGLSYNEQFFGPGTRLTVL.

This chain uses TRBV10-3 with TRBJ2-5, with a weak D call TRBD2 (6 bases). Germline-derived CDR1 and CDR2 are ENHRY and SYGVKD. Deletions cut 0 bases from V and 2 bases from J, with 16 bases between. The CDR3 covers 17 residues. The chain's CDR3 is CAISESYRPSEQETQYF. The CDR3 DNA reads TGTGCCATCAGTGAGTCGTATAGGCCTAGCGAACAAGAGACCCAGTACTTC.